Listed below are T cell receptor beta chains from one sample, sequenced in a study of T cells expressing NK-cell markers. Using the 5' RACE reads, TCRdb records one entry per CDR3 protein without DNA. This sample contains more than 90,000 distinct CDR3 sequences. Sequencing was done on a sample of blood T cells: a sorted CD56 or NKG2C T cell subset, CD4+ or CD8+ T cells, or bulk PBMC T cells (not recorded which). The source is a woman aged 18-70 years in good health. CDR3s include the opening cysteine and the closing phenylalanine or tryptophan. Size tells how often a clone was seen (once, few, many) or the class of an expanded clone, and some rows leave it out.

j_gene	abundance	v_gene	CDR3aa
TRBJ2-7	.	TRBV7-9	CASSWTGPGEQYF
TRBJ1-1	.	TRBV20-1	CSAPKHDLNTEAFF
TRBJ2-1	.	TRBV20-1	CSARRGGGWNDNEQFF
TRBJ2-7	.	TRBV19	CASSSLGSEQYF
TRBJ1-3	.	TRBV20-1	CSARGGSSGNTIYF
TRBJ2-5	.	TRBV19	CASSIFGRETQYF
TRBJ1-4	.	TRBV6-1	CASRERGRNEKLFF
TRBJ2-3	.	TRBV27	CASRQGLAGLYTQYF
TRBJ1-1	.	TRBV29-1	CSASIGTGVYTEAFF
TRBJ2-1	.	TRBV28	CASSPGGDYNEQFF
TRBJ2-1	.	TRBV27	CASSLSRINEQFF
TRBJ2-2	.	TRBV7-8	CASSLGAGRTGELFF
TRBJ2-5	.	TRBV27	CASSFRLAGVETQYF
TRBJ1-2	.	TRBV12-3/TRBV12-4	CASTAVAGGIYGYTF
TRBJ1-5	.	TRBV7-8	CASSLDSPVPQHF
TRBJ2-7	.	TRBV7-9	CASRPWTGDEQYF
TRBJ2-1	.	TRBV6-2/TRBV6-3	CASIAGTTYNEQFF
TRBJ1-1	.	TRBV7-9	CASSPVEGPEAFF
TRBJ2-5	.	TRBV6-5	CASSYTQGTAVRIQETQYF
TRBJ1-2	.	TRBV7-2	CASSYPGGQGAVYGYTF
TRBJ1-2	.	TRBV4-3	CASSQEYNSDYGYTF
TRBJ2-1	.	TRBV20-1	CSARGGVYRNEQFF
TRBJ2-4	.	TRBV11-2	CASSPYAFAVAKNIQYF
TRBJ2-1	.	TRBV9	CASSAPGNQGTYNEQFF
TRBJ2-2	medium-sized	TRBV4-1	CASSQVGTITGELFF
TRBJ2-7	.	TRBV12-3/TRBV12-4	CASSPAGRAAGEQYF
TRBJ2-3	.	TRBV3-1	CASSQGGGNTDTQYF
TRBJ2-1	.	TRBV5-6	CASSLVAVGEQFF
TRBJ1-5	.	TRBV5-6	CASSLAGLNQPQHF
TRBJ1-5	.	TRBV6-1	CASSADSLNQPQHF
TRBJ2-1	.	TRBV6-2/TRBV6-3	CASRIAGGDNEQFF
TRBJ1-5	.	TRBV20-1	CSARDRQASNQPQHF
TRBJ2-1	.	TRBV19	CASRGAGEQFF
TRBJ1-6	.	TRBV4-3	CASSQDPRQRDSPLHF
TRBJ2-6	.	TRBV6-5	CASSYSKAGGGGANVLTF
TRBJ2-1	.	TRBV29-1	CSATTPGLDEQFF
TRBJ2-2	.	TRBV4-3	CASSQDPRLPNTGELFF
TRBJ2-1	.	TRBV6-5	CASSYGFNEQFF
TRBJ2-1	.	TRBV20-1	CSARVIFSYEQFF
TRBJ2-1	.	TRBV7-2	CASSLVLVEQFF
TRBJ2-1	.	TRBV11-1	CASSSPGSGDWYEQFF
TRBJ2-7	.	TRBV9	CASSAGAGEQYF
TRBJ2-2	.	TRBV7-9	CASSESTSGGASGELFF
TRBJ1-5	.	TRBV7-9	CASSLLTDGNPQHF
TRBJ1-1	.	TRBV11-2	CASRQGASYSTEAFF